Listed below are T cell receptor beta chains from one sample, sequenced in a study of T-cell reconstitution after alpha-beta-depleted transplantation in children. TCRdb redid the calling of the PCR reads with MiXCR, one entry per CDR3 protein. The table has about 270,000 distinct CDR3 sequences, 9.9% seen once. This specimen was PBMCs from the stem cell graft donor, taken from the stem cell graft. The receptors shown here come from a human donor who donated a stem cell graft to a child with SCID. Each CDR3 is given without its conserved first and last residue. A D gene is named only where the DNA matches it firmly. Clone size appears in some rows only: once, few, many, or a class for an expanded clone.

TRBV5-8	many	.	ASSSGVETQY
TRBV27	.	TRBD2	ASRTSGGRYNEQF
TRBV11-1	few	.	ASSLGPLFRQGLEKLF
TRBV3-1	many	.	ASSQGVTYEQY
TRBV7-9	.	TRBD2	ASSHLKAGLAPDTQY
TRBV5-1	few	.	ASSLRSSYNEQF
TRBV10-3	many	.	AISDVGAEAF
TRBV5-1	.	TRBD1	ASSLQGAFGIGELF
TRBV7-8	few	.	ASNPSELMNTEAF
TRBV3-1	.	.	ASSPQGGGGTDTQY
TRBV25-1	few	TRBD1	ASSVRGIYEQY
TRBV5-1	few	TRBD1	ASSPQGGYGYT
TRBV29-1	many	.	SVGTVDTQY
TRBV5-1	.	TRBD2	ASSLEGLAVKETQY
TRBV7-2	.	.	ASSLVQGPNEQF
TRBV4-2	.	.	ASSQDLGGGSYEQY
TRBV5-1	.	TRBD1	ASSLDGRGVAF
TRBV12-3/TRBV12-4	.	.	ASSWAGRETQY
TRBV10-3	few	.	AIGSGGTDTQY
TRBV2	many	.	ANPPEAGRYNEQF
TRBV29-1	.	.	SVGTAEKLF
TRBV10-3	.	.	AIAGESSLISYEQY
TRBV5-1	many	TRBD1	ASSHRDRDPDTQY
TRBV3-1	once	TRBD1	ASSQDPGTGIYEQY
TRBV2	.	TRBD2	ASRILAGGGTDTQY
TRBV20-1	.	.	SARREWGGRPDTQY
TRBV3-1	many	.	ASSQLSSHEQY
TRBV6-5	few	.	ASSYHRDRYGYT
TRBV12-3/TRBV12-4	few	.	ASRLAGPSYEQY
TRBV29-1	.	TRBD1	SPGQGRWETQY
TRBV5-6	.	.	ASSLVGTNTYQETQY
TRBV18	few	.	ASSYGTTSNQPQH
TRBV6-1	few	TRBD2	ASSPAARTSGPAGELF
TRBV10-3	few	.	AISDPTPQLGSEADTQY
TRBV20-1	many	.	SASTITGVNEQF
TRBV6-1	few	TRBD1	ASSPTGATEQY
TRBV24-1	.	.	ATSDGITGGETQY
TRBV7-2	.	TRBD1	ASSLGTGGIFGYGYT
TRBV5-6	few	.	ASSLAGPRYEQY
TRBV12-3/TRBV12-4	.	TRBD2	ASSFRTSGETQY
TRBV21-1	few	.	ASSKTARTQY
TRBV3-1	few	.	ASSQEGTGPYNEQF
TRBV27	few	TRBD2	AAGTSGGIPPF
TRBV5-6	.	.	ASSLVAANTEAF
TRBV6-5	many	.	ASSYMGLNTDTQY
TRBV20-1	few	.	SAREGVGTEAF
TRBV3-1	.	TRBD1	ASSLLTGPDTQY
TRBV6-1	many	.	ASSGGTVGTEAF
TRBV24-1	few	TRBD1	ATSDGQGEKPYTQY
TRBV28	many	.	ASRLGTVHQPQH
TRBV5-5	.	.	ASSFGGIETQY
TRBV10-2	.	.	ASSPFAQGRDADTQY
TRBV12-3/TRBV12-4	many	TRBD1	ASSFTGAEQY
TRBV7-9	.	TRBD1	ASSPTGTGGSYGYT
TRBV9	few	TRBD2	ASSPSEASGGAKTQY